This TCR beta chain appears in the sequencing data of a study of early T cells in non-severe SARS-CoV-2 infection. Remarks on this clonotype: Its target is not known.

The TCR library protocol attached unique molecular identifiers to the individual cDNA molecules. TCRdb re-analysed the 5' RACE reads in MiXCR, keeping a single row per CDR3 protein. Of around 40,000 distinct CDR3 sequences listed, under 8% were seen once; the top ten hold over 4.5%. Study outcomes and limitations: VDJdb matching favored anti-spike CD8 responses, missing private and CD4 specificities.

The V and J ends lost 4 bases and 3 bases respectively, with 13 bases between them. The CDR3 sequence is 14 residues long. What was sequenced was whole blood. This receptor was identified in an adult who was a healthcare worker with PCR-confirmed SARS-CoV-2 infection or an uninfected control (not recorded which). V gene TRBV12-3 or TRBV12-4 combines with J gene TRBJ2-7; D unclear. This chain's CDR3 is CASSWSVSYYEQYF. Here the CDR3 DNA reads TGTGCCAGCAGTTGGTCGGTCTCCTACTACGAGCAGTACTTC.